This TCR beta chain was identified during a study of neoadjuvant anti-PD-1 for oral cavity cancer. Study context: Before surgery, most patients got three to four biweekly 3 mg/kg nivolumab doses.

Libraries were prepared by immunoSEQ multiplex PCR; TCRdb keeps only in-frame clonotypes and omits some of them. This table holds approximately 72,000 clones, around four fifths found once. V was cut by 0 bases and J by 4 bases, with 24 bases left in between. CDR3 length equals 18 residues. Germline values: CDR1 GTSNPN, CDR2 SVGIG (reference sequence). J is TRBJ1-1 and V is TRBV30; a weak D match, TRBD1 (6 bases). This receptor was taken from a person between 40 and 80 years old with oral cavity squamous cell carcinoma. The specimen was PBMCs, collected before nivolumab (anti-PD-1) treatment. The DNA for the CDR3 is TGTGCCTGGAGTGTACCCCCCCCGAGGGGGGGGCGTTTCACTGAAGCTTTCTTT. This sequence encodes CAWSVPPPRGGRFTEAFF. The full variable domain, its missing parts supplied by reference TRBV30 and TRBJ1-1, is SQTIHQWPATLVQPVGSPLSLECTVEGTSNPNLYWYRQAAGRGLQLLFYSVGIGQISSEVPQNLSASRPQDRQFILSSKKLLLSDSGFYLCAWSVPPPRGGRFTEAFFGQGTRLTVV.